This T cell receptor beta chain originates from a study of T cells after posttransplantation cyclophosphamide. Study-wide results and caveats: After PTCy, TRB diversity resembled that of CNI/methotrexate controls.

Profiled with immunoSEQ multiplex PCR; TCRdb holds only in-frame clones, not every one. The repertoire holds about 5,400 clones, 85% to 95% seen once, with 1.4% in the top ten. Turning to this clone: Its antigen is not identified.

There are 13 residues in the CDR3. Germline values: CDR1 LNHDA, CDR2 SQIVND (reference sequence). Deletions cut 4 bases from V and 1 base from J, with 7 bases between. The origin of this receptor is a woman aged 55-69 years in good health, CMV-negative, and a related stem cell transplant donor. The specimen sequenced was CD4+ T cells sorted from bone marrow. V and J are TRBV19 and TRBJ1-1; D remains ambiguous. The CDR3 region is CASSNSGNTEAFF. The CDR3 region has the DNA TGTGCCAGTAGTAATTCGGGGAACACTGAAGCTTTCTTT.